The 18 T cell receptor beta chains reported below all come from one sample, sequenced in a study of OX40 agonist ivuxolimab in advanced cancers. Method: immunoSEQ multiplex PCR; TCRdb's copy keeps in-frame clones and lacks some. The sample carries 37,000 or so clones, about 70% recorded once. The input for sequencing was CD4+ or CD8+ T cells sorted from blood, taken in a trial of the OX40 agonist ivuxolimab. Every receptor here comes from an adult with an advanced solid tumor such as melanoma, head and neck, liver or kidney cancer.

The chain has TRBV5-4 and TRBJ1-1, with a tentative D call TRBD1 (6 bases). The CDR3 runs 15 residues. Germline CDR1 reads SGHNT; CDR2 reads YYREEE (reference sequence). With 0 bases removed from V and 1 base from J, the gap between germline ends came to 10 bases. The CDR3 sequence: CASSLGGGANTEAFF. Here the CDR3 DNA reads TGTGCCAGCAGCTTGGGAGGGGGGGCGAACACTGAAGCTTTCTTT.

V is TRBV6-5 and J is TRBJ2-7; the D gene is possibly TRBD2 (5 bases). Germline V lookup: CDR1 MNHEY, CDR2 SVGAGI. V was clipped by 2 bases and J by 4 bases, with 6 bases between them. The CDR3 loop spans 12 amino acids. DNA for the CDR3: TGTGCCAGCAGTTACACGGGGTACGAGCAGTACGTC. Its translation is CASSYTGYEQYV.

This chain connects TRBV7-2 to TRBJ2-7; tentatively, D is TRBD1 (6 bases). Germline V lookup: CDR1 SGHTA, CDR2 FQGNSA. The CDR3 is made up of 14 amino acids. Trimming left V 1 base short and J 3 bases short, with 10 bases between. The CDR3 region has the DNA TGTGCCAGCAGCTTAGTGGACAGCAACTACGAGCAGTACGTC. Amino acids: CASSLVDSNYEQYV.

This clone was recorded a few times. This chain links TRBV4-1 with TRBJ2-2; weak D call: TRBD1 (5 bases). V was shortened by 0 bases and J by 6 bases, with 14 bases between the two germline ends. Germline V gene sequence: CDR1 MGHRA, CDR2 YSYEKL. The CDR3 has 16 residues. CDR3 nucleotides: TGCGCCAGCAGCCAAGATCCCGCCTGGGGCGCCGGGGAGCTGTTTTTT. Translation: CASSQDPAWGAGELFF.

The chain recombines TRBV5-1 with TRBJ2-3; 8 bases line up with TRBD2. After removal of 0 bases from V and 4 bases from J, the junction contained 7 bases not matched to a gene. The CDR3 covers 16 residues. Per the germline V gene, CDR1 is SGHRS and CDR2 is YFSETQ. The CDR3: CASSLAPAGAADTQYF. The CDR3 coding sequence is TGCGCCAGCAGCTTGGCCCCAGCGGGGGCGGCAGATACGCAGTATTTT.

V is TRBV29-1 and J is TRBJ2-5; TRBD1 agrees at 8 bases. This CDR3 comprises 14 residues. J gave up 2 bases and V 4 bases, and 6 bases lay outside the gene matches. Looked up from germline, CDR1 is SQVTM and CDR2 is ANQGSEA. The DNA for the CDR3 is TGCAGCGTTGTTCGGGACAGGTTGCAAGAGACCCAGTACTTC. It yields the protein CSVVRDRLQETQYF.

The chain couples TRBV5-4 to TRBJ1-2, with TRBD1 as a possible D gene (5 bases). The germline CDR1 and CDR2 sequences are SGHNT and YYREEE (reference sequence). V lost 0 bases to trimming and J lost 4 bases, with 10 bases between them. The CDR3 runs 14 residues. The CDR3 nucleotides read TGTGCCAGCAGCTTGGTTGCAGGGACCTATGGCTACACCTTC. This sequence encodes CASSLVAGTYGYTF.

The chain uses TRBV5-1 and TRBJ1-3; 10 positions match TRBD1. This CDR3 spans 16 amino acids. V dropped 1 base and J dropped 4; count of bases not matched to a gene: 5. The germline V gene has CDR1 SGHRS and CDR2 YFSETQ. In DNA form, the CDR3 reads TGCGCCAGCAGCTTGACGGGACAGGGGTACGGAAACACCATATATTTT. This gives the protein CASSLTGQGYGNTIYF.

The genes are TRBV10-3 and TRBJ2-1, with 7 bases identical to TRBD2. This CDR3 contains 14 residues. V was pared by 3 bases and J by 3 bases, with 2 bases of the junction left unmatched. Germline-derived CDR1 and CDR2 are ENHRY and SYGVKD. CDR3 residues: CAISDGGIYNEQFF. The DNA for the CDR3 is TGTGCCATCAGTGACGGGGGGATCTACAATGAGCAGTTCTTC.

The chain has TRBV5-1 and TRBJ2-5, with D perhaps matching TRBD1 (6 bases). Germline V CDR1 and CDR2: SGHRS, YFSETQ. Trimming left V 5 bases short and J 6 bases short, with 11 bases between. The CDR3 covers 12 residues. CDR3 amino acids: CASRDSRQTQYF. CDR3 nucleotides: TGCGCCAGCAGGGACAGTAGGCAGACCCAGTACTTC.

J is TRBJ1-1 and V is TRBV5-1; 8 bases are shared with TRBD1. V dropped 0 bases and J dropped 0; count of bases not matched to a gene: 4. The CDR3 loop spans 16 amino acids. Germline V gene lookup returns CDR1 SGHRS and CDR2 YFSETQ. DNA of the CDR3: TGCGCCAGCAGCTTGGGCCAGGGGGCATTGAACACTGAAGCTTTCTTT. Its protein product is CASSLGQGALNTEAFF.

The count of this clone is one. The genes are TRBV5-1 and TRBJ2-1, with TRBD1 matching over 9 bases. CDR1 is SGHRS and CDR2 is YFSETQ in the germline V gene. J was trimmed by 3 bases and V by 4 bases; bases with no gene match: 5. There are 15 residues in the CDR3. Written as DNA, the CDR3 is TGCGCCAGCAGCGTGACAGGGGGACTCTACAATGAGCAGTTCTTC. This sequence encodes CASSVTGGLYNEQFF.

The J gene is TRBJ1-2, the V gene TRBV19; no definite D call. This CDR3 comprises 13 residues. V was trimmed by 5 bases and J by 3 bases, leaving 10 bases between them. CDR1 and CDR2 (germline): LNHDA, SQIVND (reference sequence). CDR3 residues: CASSPPGYYGYTF. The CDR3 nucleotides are TGTGCCAGTAGTCCGCCGGGGTACTATGGCTACACCTTC.

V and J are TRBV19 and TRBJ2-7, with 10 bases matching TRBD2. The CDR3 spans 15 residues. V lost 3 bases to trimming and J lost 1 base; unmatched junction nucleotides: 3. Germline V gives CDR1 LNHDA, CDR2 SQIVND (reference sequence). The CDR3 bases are TGTGCCAGTAGTATTTCTAGCGGGGGTTCCTACGAGCAGTACTTC. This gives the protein CASSISSGGSYEQYF. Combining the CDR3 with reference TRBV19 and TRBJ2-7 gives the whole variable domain DGGITQSPKYLFRKEGQNVTLSCEQNLNHDAMYWYRQDPGQGLRLIYYSQIVNDFQKGDIAEGYSVSREKKESFPLTVTSAQKNPTAFYLCASSISSGGSYEQYFGPGTRLTVT.

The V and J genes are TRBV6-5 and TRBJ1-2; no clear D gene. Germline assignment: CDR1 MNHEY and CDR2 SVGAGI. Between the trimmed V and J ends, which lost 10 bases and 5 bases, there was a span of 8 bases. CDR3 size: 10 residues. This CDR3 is CATEGYGYTF. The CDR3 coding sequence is TGTGCCACCGAGGGTTATGGCTACACCTTC.

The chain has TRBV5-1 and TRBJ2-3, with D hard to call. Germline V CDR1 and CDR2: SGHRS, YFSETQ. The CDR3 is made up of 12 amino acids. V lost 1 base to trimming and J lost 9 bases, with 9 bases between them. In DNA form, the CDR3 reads TGCGCCAGCAGCTTGTACAGCCTCACGCAGTATTTT. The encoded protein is CASSLYSLTQYF.

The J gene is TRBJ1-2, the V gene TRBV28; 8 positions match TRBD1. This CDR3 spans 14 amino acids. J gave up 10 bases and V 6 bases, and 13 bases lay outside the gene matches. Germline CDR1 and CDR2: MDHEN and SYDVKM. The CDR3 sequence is CASSSPGQGAAYTF. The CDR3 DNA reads TGTGCCAGCAGCAGCCCAGGACAGGGAGCGGCCTACACCTTC.

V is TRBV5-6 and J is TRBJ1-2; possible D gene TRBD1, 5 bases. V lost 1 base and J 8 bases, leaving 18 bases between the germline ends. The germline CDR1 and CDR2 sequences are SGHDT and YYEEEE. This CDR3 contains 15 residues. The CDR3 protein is CASSLSDRLMVGYTF. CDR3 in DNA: TGTGCCAGCAGCTTGTCAGACAGACTAATGGTCGGCTACACCTTC. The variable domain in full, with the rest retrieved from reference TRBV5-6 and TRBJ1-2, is DAGVTQSPTHLIKTRGQQVTLRCSPKSGHDTVSWYQQALGQGPQFIFQYYEEEERQRGNFPDRFSGHQFPNYSSELNVNALLLGDSALYLCASSLSDRLMVGYTFGSGTRLTVV.